This T cell receptor (beta chain) was recorded in a study of blood T cell repertoires in COVID-19. As for the study in general: Spain, Italy and the United States supplied samples that represented acute and convalescent COVID-19. The cDNA or gDNA used as material had been derived from T cells, B-cell-depleted T cells, or PBMCs.

The CDR3 extends over 14 amino acids. Germline lookup yields CDR1 MDHEN and CDR2 SYDVKM. J lost 8 bases, V lost 10 bases, and 14 bases had no gene match. In the original workflow: Amplifying reference gene primers gave estimates of nucleated cell counts. Sequencing used immunoSEQ multiplex PCR; TCRdb keeps in-frame clones, though not all of them. V, J and clone size reflect that table, while D and trimming were determined from the DNA. The data contain 95,000 to 100,000 clones, roughly 83% of them singletons. The V call is TRBV28, the J call TRBJ2-1, with TRBD1 matching over 7 bases. Sequenced material: peripheral blood. The sequence derives from a woman aged 55-70 years with acute or convalescent COVID-19. Written as DNA, the CDR3 is TGTGCCACCGCCGAAGGGGACAGTAAATATGAGCAGTTCTTC. It encodes CATAEGDSKYEQFF.